This record looks at one TCR beta chain sequence and its context. The CDR3 consists of 14 residues. V lost 7 bases, J lost 0 bases, and 12 bases lay in between. CDR1 is LNHDA, CDR2 SQIVND, per germline (reference sequence). The data belong to a study of T cell changes during pregnancy in multiple sclerosis. The repertoire was sequenced with immunoSEQ multiplex PCR; TCRdb's copy has only in-frame clones and lacks some. The sample lists some 89,000 clones, approximately 94% seen once, with 2% to 2.5% in the top ten. Source: peripheral blood, taken in the third trimester of pregnancy. The chain joins TRBV19 to TRBJ1-1; D is ambiguous. This TCR came from a female donor with multiple sclerosis, enrolled in a pregnancy study. CDR3 loop: CASTGSFMNTEAFF. For the CDR3, the DNA is TGTGCCAGTACTGGCAGTTTCATGAACACTGAAGCTTTCTTT.